These 30 T cell receptor beta chains share one sample of origin, sequenced in a study of cytomegalovirus exposure and HLA in healthy donors. Assay used: immunoSEQ multiplex PCR; TCRdb lists only in-frame clones, some missing. The sample includes about 78,000 clones, almost 97% of them seen just once. The sample consisted of PBMCs. These TCRs come from a young man in good health and CMV-seropositive.

J is TRBJ1-2 and V is TRBV29-1; D call uncertain. V was shortened by 0 bases and J by 0 bases, with 17 bases between the two germline ends. Germline CDR1 reads SQVTM; CDR2 reads ANQGSEA. This CDR3 is 17 amino acids long. The CDR3: CSVEDLQGRISNYGYTF. CDR3 in DNA: TGCAGCGTTGAAGATCTTCAAGGGAGGATCTCTAACTATGGCTACACCTTC.

The J gene is TRBJ1-5, the V gene TRBV7-9; 8 bases are shared with TRBD1. The CDR3 covers 15 residues. J gave up 3 bases and V 10 bases, and 11 bases lay outside the gene matches. The germline V gene has CDR1 SEHNR and CDR2 FQNEAQ (reference sequence). The CDR3 nucleotides are TGTGCCACCCATCACGAGGACAGGGCCAATCAGCCCCAGCATTTT. It yields the protein CATHHEDRANQPQHF.

This clone turned up a few times. V gene TRBV5-1 combines with J gene TRBJ2-1, with 10 bases fitting TRBD2. Per the germline V gene, CDR1 is SGHRS and CDR2 is YFSETQ. The CDR3 loop spans 16 amino acids. The ends lost 4 bases at V and 4 bases at J; junction bases unmatched: 8. The chain's CDR3 is CASSATSGYGYNEQFF. CDR3 nucleotides: TGCGCCAGCAGCGCGACTAGCGGGTACGGGTACAATGAGCAGTTCTTC.

The gene calls are TRBV14 and TRBJ2-7; D may be TRBD2 (7 bases). Germline V gives CDR1 SGHDN, CDR2 FVKESK. This CDR3 spans 15 amino acids. Trimming left V 4 bases short and J 2 bases short, with 15 bases between. The CDR3 bases are TGTGCCAGCAGCCCAAGGGGGAGGGGCGCCTACGAGCAGTACTTC. Translating it yields CASSPRGRGAYEQYF.

V is TRBV25-1 and J is TRBJ2-5, with 13 bases lining up with TRBD2. Germline trimming cut 8 bases from V and 2 bases from J; bases unmatched to any gene: 11. There are 17 residues in the CDR3. The germline V gene encodes CDR1 MGHDK and CDR2 SYGVNS. DNA of the CDR3: TGTGCCAGCGAAAACGGGACTAGCGGGATATATCAAGAGACCCAGTACTTC. Translated: CASENGTSGIYQETQYF. Using reference TRBV25-1 and TRBJ2-5 for the parts outside the CDR3, the full variable domain is EADIYQTPRYLVIGTGKKITLECSQTMGHDKMYWYQQDPGMELHLIHYSYGVNSTEKGDLSSESTVSRIRTEHFPLTLESARPSHTSQYLCASENGTSGIYQETQYFGPGTRLLVL.

This chain joins TRBV10-2 and TRBJ2-2; 8 bases align to TRBD1. V shed 7 bases, J shed 4 bases, and the junction held 11 bases outside the gene matches. Germline CDR1 is WSHSY and CDR2 is SAAADI. The CDR3 is made up of 16 amino acids. In DNA form, the CDR3 reads TGCGCCAGCACTGGGGACAGGCGGCGCGGCACCGGGGAGCTGTTTTTT. Translated: CASTGDRRRGTGELFF.

The rearrangement links TRBV21-1 to TRBJ2-1; the table names TRBD1, a call not compared with the DNA. TRBV21-1 is a listed pseudogene. This CDR3 spans 17 amino acids. This chain's CDR3 is CASSPGTGTGRYNEQFF. The CDR3 DNA reads as TGTGCCAGCAGCCCAGGTACCGGGACAGGGCGTTACAATGAGCAGTTCTTC.

This clone was found once. This rearrangement joins TRBV5-6 to TRBJ1-4; 7 bases match TRBD1. CDR3 size: 16 residues. Germline V gives CDR1 SGHDT, CDR2 YYEEEE. V was clipped by 4 bases and J by 6 bases; unmatched bases: 12. CDR3 protein: CASSLGTDFLHEKLFF. DNA of the CDR3: TGTGCCAGCAGCCTAGGGACAGACTTCCTTCATGAAAAACTGTTTTTT. Supplemented by reference TRBV5-6 and TRBJ1-4, the full variable domain reads DAGVTQSPTHLIKTRGQQVTLRCSPKSGHDTVSWYQQALGQGPQFIFQYYEEEERQRGNFPDRFSGHQFPNYSSELNVNALLLGDSALYLCASSLGTDFLHEKLFFGSGTQLSVL.

The chain combines TRBV10-3 with TRBJ1-1, with D possibly TRBD1 on 6 matching bases. Per germline, CDR1 ENHRY and CDR2 SYGVKD. The ends were cut back, 3 bases at V and 1 base at J, with 12 bases in the middle. The CDR3 covers 15 residues. The DNA for the CDR3 is TGTGCCATCAGTGATTTCGACAGGAAGAACACTGAAGCTTTCTTT. Translating it yields CAISDFDRKNTEAFF.

The J gene is TRBJ2-2, the V gene TRBV7-3, with D possibly being TRBD1 (6 bases). CDR3 size: 16 residues. Trimming left V 5 bases short and J 2 bases short, with 15 bases between. Germline V gene sequence: CDR1 SGHTA, CDR2 FQGTGA. CDR3 residues: CASSTLTGHNTGELFF. The DNA for the CDR3 is TGTGCCAGCAGCACCCTGACAGGACACAACACCGGGGAGCTGTTTTTT.

The chain joins TRBV29-1 to TRBJ2-1; D might be TRBD2 (5 bases). The CDR3 extends over 14 amino acids. CDR1 is SQVTM, CDR2 ANQGSEA, per germline. The ends were cut back, 6 bases at V and 8 bases at J, with 20 bases in the middle. The CDR3 nucleotides read TGCAGCGTCGCTTCGGCCGCGCGGGTCGATGAGCAGTTCTTC. This codes for CSVASAARVDEQFF.

CDR3 DNA: TGTGCCAGCAGCCAAAGGACAGGGCACTACGAGCAGTACTTC. Amino acid sequence: CASSQRTGHYEQYF. The chain couples TRBV4-2 to TRBJ2-7; 8 bases are shared with TRBD1. Germline CDR1 reads LGHNA; CDR2 reads YNFKEQ. J gave up 3 bases and V 2 bases, and 3 bases lay outside the gene matches. This CDR3 region has 14 residues.

The V call is TRBV2, the J call TRBJ2-4; weak D call: TRBD1 (6 bases). CDR3 length equals 16 residues. Germline V lookup: CDR1 SNHLY, CDR2 FYNNEI. Trimming shortened V by 6 bases and J by 1 base, and 16 bases separated the two germline ends. The CDR3 DNA reads TGTGCCAGCAGAACGACCCCCGACAGGGCCAAAAACATTCAGTACTTC. Residues: CASRTTPDRAKNIQYF.

This rearrangement joins TRBV4-1 to TRBJ2-7; D is uncertain. Germline CDR1 is MGHRA and CDR2 is YSYEKL. V lost 1 base and J 1 base, leaving 8 bases between the germline ends. The CDR3 spans 14 residues. CDR3 amino acids: CASSQVSGSYEQYF. In DNA, the CDR3 is TGCGCCAGCAGCCAAGTGTCCGGGTCCTACGAGCAGTACTTC.

This clone was observed a few times. The chain is built from TRBV6-1 and TRBJ2-5; tentative D call: TRBD1 (6 bases). Trimming cost V 0 bases and J 1 base, with 9 bases left between them. Looked up from germline, CDR1 is MNHNS and CDR2 is SASEGT. The CDR3 loop spans 15 amino acids. The CDR3 sequence: CASSEASGAQETQYF. Here the CDR3 DNA reads TGTGCCAGCAGTGAAGCTTCAGGGGCCCAAGAGACCCAGTACTTC.

The J gene is TRBJ1-2, the V gene TRBV28; maybe TRBD1 (6 bases). V lost 6 bases and J lost 5, with 19 bases in between. The germline gives CDR1 MDHEN, CDR2 SYDVKM. This CDR3 is 15 amino acids long. CDR3 sequence reads: CASSSFSEGEYGYTF. CDR3 coding DNA: TGTGCCAGCAGCTCGTTCAGTGAGGGGGAATATGGCTACACCTTC.

The rearrangement joins TRBV6-1 to TRBJ1-5; D remains unclear. This CDR3 comprises 16 residues. V gave up 0 bases and J gave up 2 bases, with 11 bases separating them. The V gene's germline CDR1 is MNHNS and CDR2 SASEGT. This CDR3 reads CASSEARVYGNQPQHF. Here the CDR3 DNA reads TGTGCCAGCAGTGAAGCGAGGGTCTATGGCAATCAGCCCCAGCATTTT.

The genes are TRBV5-1 and TRBJ1-1; a possible D gene is TRBD1 (5 bases). V lost 4 bases to trimming and J lost 10 bases, with 17 bases between them. Germline CDR1 and CDR2: SGHRS and YFSETQ. The CDR3 consists of 13 residues. CDR3 in DNA: TGCGCCAGCAGCCGAGGGCCCCCCGGGGGAGCTTTCTTT. It yields the protein CASSRGPPGGAFF.

This clone has just one count. The chain employs TRBV30 and TRBJ1-5; a possible D gene is TRBD1 (5 bases). Trimming removed 1 base from V and 7 bases from J, with 8 bases in between. In germline, CDR1 is GTSNPN, CDR2 SVGIG (reference sequence). This CDR3 is built from 12 residues. The CDR3 protein is CAWSGGPQPQHF. CDR3 nucleotide sequence: TGTGCCTGGAGTGGGGGCCCCCAGCCCCAGCATTTT.

The chain has TRBV5-1 and TRBJ2-7; the match to TRBD1 covers 8 bases. This CDR3 comprises 14 residues. Germline CDR1 SGHRS, CDR2 YFSETQ. Trimming took 4 bases from V and 3 from J; bases not matched to a gene: 6. CDR3 DNA: TGCGCCAGCAGCACCTGGACAGGGAACTACGAGCAGTACTTC. Protein: CASSTWTGNYEQYF.

The V gene is TRBV19, the J gene TRBJ1-1; no definite D call. V shed 3 bases and J shed 3 bases, with 5 bases lying between them. CDR1 is LNHDA and CDR2 is SQIVND in the germline V gene (reference sequence). The CDR3 length is 12 residues. CDR3 bases: TGTGCCAGTAGTATTAGTGACACTGAAGCTTTCTTT. Amino acid sequence: CASSISDTEAFF.

The chain employs TRBV4-1 and TRBJ2-7; D is possibly TRBD1 (7 bases). Germline CDR1 reads MGHRA; CDR2 reads YSYEKL. Trimming shortened V by 4 bases and J by 2 bases, and 15 bases separated the two germline ends. There are 15 residues in the CDR3. The CDR3: CASSLQPGGTYEQYF. In nucleotides, the CDR3 is TGCGCCAGCAGCCTCCAGCCAGGGGGGACCTACGAGCAGTACTTC.

This sequence joins TRBV6-1 and TRBJ1-1, with no clear D. V lost 5 bases and J 4 bases, leaving 5 bases between the germline ends. The CDR3 is made up of 11 amino acids. CDR1 is MNHNS, CDR2 SASEGT, per germline. In DNA, the CDR3 is TGTGCCAGCAGTTATCTCACTGAAGCTTTCTTT. Amino acids: CASSYLTEAFF.

The chain recombines TRBV4-1 with TRBJ2-7, with 11 nucleotides matching TRBD2. This CDR3 contains 18 residues. Germline lookup yields CDR1 MGHRA and CDR2 YSYEKL. Trimming removed 0 bases from V and 6 bases from J; junction bases left unmatched: 13. CDR3 in amino acids: CASSQDRLAGGFFLEQYF. The CDR3 DNA follows: TGCGCCAGCAGCCAAGATCGGCTAGCGGGAGGCTTCTTCCTCGAGCAGTACTTC.

This chain joins TRBV10-1 and TRBJ2-1; 11 bases are shared with TRBD1. Germline V lookup: CDR1 WNHNN, CDR2 SYGVQD (reference sequence). The CDR3 length is 16 residues. Trimming cost V 4 bases and J 3 bases; bases outside gene matches: 5. The CDR3 loop is CASSGHGTGGYNEQFF. CDR3 nucleotides: TGCGCCAGCAGTGGGCACGGGACAGGGGGCTACAATGAGCAGTTCTTC.

The table lists this clone with a few counts. This chain links TRBV6-6 with TRBJ2-3, with D perhaps matching TRBD1 (6 bases). CDR1 and CDR2 from the germline V gene are MNHNY and SVGAGI (reference sequence). CDR3 size: 12 residues. Trimming pared 5 bases from V and 6 bases from J, leaving 9 bases between. The chain's CDR3 is CASSPTGDTQYF. CDR3 coding DNA: TGTGCCAGCAGTCCGACAGGTGATACGCAGTATTTT.

The chain couples TRBV30 to TRBJ2-7; possibly TRBD2 for D (6 bases). Germline assignment: CDR1 GTSNPN and CDR2 SVGIG (reference sequence). V shed 4 bases and J shed 5 bases, with 21 bases lying between them. The CDR3 covers 15 residues. For the CDR3, the DNA is TGTGCCTGGACCAGAGGAGGGGTGGGTAGTGACGAGCAGTACTTC. It encodes CAWTRGGVGSDEQYF.

The V and J genes are TRBV20-1 and TRBJ1-4; D is ambiguous. The CDR3 has 11 amino acids. The germline V and J ends were trimmed by 6 bases and 8 bases, with 10 bases remaining between them. Per the germline V gene, CDR1 is DFQATT and CDR2 is SNEGSKA (reference sequence). DNA for the CDR3: TGCAGTGCGGAGGTTGGGGAAAAACTGTTTTTT. Encoded protein: CSAEVGEKLFF.

This clone was recorded once. This sequence joins TRBV18 and TRBJ1-1; 8 bases are a match to TRBD1. The V gene end was trimmed by 2 bases and the J gene end by 6 bases; junction bases not matched to a gene: 2. The CDR3 loop spans 13 amino acids. Germline CDR1 is KGHSH and CDR2 is LQKENI. The CDR3 nucleotides read TGTGCCAGCTCACCAGGACAGGGAGCTGAAGCTTTCTTT. It translates to CASSPGQGAEAFF.

The chain employs TRBV25-1 and TRBJ2-3; D is perhaps TRBD2 (6 bases). The V and J ends lost 3 bases and 4 bases respectively, with 11 bases between them. Germline V gene data show CDR1 as MGHDK and CDR2 as SYGVNS. The CDR3 runs 14 residues. The CDR3 protein is CASSDRGGPDTQYF. The CDR3 DNA reads as TGTGCCAGCAGTGACCGAGGAGGGCCAGATACGCAGTATTTT.